This T cell receptor (beta chain) came from a study of CD8 T cells in Susac syndrome. Between the trimmed V and J ends, which lost 5 bases and 4 bases, there was a span of 15 bases. The germline gives CDR1 DFQATT, CDR2 SNEGSKA (reference sequence). This CDR3 spans 14 amino acids. The RNA input was roughly 0.45 to 1 ug, and it was reverse transcribed with random hexamers. An immunoSEQ multiplex PCR amplified TCR beta CDR3 over 54 Vbeta and 13 Jbeta. TCRdb processed the immunoSEQ multiplex PCR reads anew with MiXCR; each CDR3 protein has one entry. The profile shows roughly 220,000 distinct CDR3 sequences, approximately 94% of them singletons. Sequencing of TCR beta covered CD8+ and CD4+ T cells obtained from blood.

Sequencing used CD4+ T cells from PBMCs. This TCR derives from a human donor with Susac syndrome. The J gene is TRBJ2-1, the V gene TRBV20-1; a possible D gene is TRBD1 (7 bases). The CDR3 region has the DNA TGCAGTGCTCGGAACAGGGGACTTTACAATGAGCAGTTCTTC. It encodes CSARNRGLYNEQFF.